Listed below are T cell receptor beta chains from one sample, sequenced in a study of glioma-infiltrating T cells. TCRdb processed the multiplex PCR reads anew with MiXCR; each CDR3 protein has one entry. Here the sample spans under 500 distinct CDR3 sequences, about a third being singletons. Sequenced sample: glioma tissue, nonneoplastic brain tissue, or PBMCs (not recorded which). The receptors derive from a human donor with low-grade glioma or glioblastoma, undergoing nonglioma brain surgery, or in good health (not recorded which). CDR3s include the opening cysteine and the closing phenylalanine or tryptophan. Fields, in order: CDR3 protein, CDR3 DNA, D gene, clone size, V gene, J gene. A D gene is named only where the DNA matches it firmly. Expanded clones are given a class, and other clones once, few, many or no size at all.

CDR3aa: CASSDRGLAGELFF; CDR3nt: TGTGCCAGCAGTGACAGGGGGCTAGCCGGGGAGCTGTTTTTT; d_gene: TRBD1; abundance: large; v_gene: TRBV6-1; j_gene: TRBJ2-2
CDR3aa: CASSYDGSINQPHHF; CDR3nt: TGTGCCAGCAGTTACGACGGTAGTATCAATCAGCCCCATCATTTT; d_gene: -; abundance: -; v_gene: TRBV6-2/TRBV6-3; j_gene: TRBJ1-5
CDR3aa: CSISLMVLADSSYNEQFF; CDR3nt: TGTTCCATCAGTTTAATGGTACTAGCTGATAGCTCCTACAATGAGCAGTTCTTC; d_gene: -; abundance: -; v_gene: TRBV27; j_gene: TRBJ2-1
CDR3aa: CASSRLPSGGGSNEQFF; CDR3nt: TGCGCCAGCAGCCGGCTCCCCTCGGGGGGGGGGAGTAATGAGCAGTTCTTC; d_gene: TRBD2; abundance: medium-sized; v_gene: TRBV4-1; j_gene: TRBJ2-1
CDR3aa: CSVEGLVGGFFSYNEQFF; CDR3nt: TGCAGCGTTGAGGGACTAGTGGGAGGCTTCTTCTCCTACAATGAGCAGTTCTTC; d_gene: TRBD2; abundance: once; v_gene: TRBV29-1; j_gene: TRBJ2-1
CDR3aa: CASSDQGGTDTQYF; CDR3nt: TGTGCCAGCAGCGATCAGGGGGGGACAGATACGCAGTATTTT; d_gene: -; abundance: large; v_gene: TRBV7-2; j_gene: TRBJ2-3
CDR3aa: CASSAIGGGQFF; CDR3nt: TGTGCCAGCAGCGCTATAGGGGGTGGGCAGTTCTTC; d_gene: -; abundance: large; v_gene: TRBV6-1; j_gene: TRBJ2-1
CDR3aa: CASSPWGPSTDTQYF; CDR3nt: TGTGCCAGCAGCCCGTGGGGGCCTAGCACAGATACGCAGTATTTT; d_gene: -; abundance: large; v_gene: TRBV6-1; j_gene: TRBJ2-3
CDR3aa: CASSVGGQGGSEQYF; CDR3nt: TGTGCCAGCAGCGTAGGGGGACAGGGAGGAAGCGAGCAGTACTTC; d_gene: TRBD1; abundance: many; v_gene: TRBV9; j_gene: TRBJ2-7
CDR3aa: CASSLTGGRETQYF; CDR3nt: TGCGCCAGCAGCTTGACAGGGGGCAGGGAGACCCAGTACTTC; d_gene: TRBD1; abundance: few; v_gene: TRBV5-1; j_gene: TRBJ2-5
CDR3aa: CASLGLAGVGELFF; CDR3nt: TGTGCCAGCTTGGGGCTAGCGGGAGTCGGGGAGCTGTTTTTT; d_gene: TRBD2; abundance: large; v_gene: TRBV6-1; j_gene: TRBJ2-2
CDR3aa: CAIRPDRQETQYF; CDR3nt: TGTGCCATACGACCCGACAGACAAGAGACCCAGTACTTC; d_gene: -; abundance: medium-sized; v_gene: TRBV2; j_gene: TRBJ2-5
CDR3aa: CASRGLAGTGELFF; CDR3nt: TGTGCCAGCAGGGGACTAGCGGGAACCGGGGAGCTGTTTTTT; d_gene: TRBD2; abundance: medium-sized; v_gene: TRBV7-2; j_gene: TRBJ2-2
CDR3aa: CATSRQRDQPQHF; CDR3nt: TGTGCCACCAGCAGACAAAGGGATCAGCCCCAGCATTTT; d_gene: -; abundance: medium-sized; v_gene: TRBV15; j_gene: TRBJ1-5
CDR3aa: CASSHGASGSQETQYF; CDR3nt: TGCGCCAGCAGCCATGGGGCTAGCGGGTCTCAAGAGACCCAGTACTTC; d_gene: TRBD2; abundance: large; v_gene: TRBV4-3; j_gene: TRBJ2-5
CDR3aa: CASGLGGAYYGYTF; CDR3nt: TGTGCTAGTGGTTTGGGGGGCGCGTACTATGGCTACACCTTC; d_gene: -; abundance: medium-sized; v_gene: TRBV12-5; j_gene: TRBJ1-2
CDR3aa: CASSLVGTSGNTIYF; CDR3nt: TGTGCCAGCAGCTTAGTGGGGACCTCTGGAAACACCATATATTTT; d_gene: -; abundance: -; v_gene: TRBV7-2; j_gene: TRBJ1-3
CDR3aa: CASSPSVPAGFQETQYF; CDR3nt: TGTGCCAGCAGCCCTTCCGTACCAGCGGGTTTCCAAGAGACCCAGTACTTC; d_gene: -; abundance: -; v_gene: TRBV3-1; j_gene: TRBJ2-5
CDR3aa: CASRQIEMNTEVFF; CDR3nt: TGTGCCAGCAGACAGATAGAAATGAACACAGAAGTTTTCTTT; d_gene: -; abundance: once; v_gene: TRBV6-5; j_gene: TRBJ1-1
CDR3aa: CASSFRAGTGTDTQYF; CDR3nt: TGTGCCAGCAGCTTTAGGGCGGGGACGGGAACAGATACGCAGTATTTT; d_gene: -; abundance: large; v_gene: TRBV7-2; j_gene: TRBJ2-3
CDR3aa: CAISGTGTGELFF; CDR3nt: TGTGCCATCAGTGGGACAGGCACCGGGGAGCTGTTTTTT; d_gene: TRBD1; abundance: medium-sized; v_gene: TRBV10-3; j_gene: TRBJ2-2
CDR3aa: CAGSLASSYEQYF; CDR3nt: TGTGCCGGCAGCTTAGCCAGTTCCTACGAGCAGTACTTC; d_gene: -; abundance: -; v_gene: TRBV11-3; j_gene: TRBJ2-7
CDR3aa: CASRQAEMNTEAFF; CDR3nt: TGCGCCAGCAGACAGGCAGAAATGAATACTGAAGCTTTCTTT; d_gene: -; abundance: -; v_gene: TRBV6-1; j_gene: TRBJ1-1
CDR3aa: CASSILQRAGDEKLFF; CDR3nt: TGTGCCAGCAGCATATTGCAGAGGGCAGGGGATGAAAAACTGTTTTTT; d_gene: -; abundance: medium-sized; v_gene: TRBV28; j_gene: TRBJ1-4
CDR3aa: CASSTSSYEQYF; CDR3nt: TGTGCCAGCAGCACGAGCTCCTACGAGCAGTACTTC; d_gene: -; abundance: large; v_gene: TRBV27; j_gene: TRBJ2-7
CDR3aa: CTSSEWSPYEQYF; CDR3nt: TGTACCAGCAGTGAATGGAGCCCCTACGAGCAGTACTTC; d_gene: -; abundance: -; v_gene: TRBV2; j_gene: TRBJ2-7
CDR3aa: CASRGGTRGEQFF; CDR3nt: TGTGCCAGCAGAGGGGGGACTAGGGGTGAGCAGTTCTTC; d_gene: TRBD2; abundance: large; v_gene: TRBV6-1; j_gene: TRBJ2-1
CDR3aa: CASSSSGISTDTQYF; CDR3nt: TGCGCCAGCAGCTCTAGCGGGATCTCCACAGATACGCAGTATTTT; d_gene: TRBD2; abundance: medium-sized; v_gene: TRBV5-1; j_gene: TRBJ2-3
CDR3aa: CATLGSSGTHEQYF; CDR3nt: TGTGCCACCCTTGGGTCTAGCGGGACCCACGAGCAGTACTTC; d_gene: TRBD2; abundance: large; v_gene: TRBV6-1; j_gene: TRBJ2-7